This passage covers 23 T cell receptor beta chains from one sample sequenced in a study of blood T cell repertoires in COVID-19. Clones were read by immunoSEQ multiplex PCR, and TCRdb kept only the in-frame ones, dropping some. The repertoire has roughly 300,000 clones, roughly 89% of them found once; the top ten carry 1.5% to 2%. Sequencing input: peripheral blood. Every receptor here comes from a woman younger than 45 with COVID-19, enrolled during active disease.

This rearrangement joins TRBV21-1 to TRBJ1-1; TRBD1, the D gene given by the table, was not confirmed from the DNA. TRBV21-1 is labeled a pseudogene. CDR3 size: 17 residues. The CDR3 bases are TGTGCCAGCAGCAAACGAGGTGACAGGGGGCAGAACACTGAAGCTTTCTTT. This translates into CASSKRGDRGQNTEAFF.

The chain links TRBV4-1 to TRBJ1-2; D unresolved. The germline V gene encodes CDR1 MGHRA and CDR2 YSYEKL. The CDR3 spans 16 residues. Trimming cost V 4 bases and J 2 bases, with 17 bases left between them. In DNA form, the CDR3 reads TGCGCCAGCAGCCCCCAAGGATCCAGACTGAACTATGGCTACACCTTC. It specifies CASSPQGSRLNYGYTF.

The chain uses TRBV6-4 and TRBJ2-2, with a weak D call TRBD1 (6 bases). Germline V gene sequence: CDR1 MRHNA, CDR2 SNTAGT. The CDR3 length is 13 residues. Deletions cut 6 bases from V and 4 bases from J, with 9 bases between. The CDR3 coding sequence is TGTGCCAGCAGCGCCAGGGGCACCGGGGAGCTGTTTTTT. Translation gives CASSARGTGELFF.

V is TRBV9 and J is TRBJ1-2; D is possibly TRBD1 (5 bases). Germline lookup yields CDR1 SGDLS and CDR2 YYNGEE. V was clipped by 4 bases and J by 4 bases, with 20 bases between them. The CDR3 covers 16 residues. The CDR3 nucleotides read TGTGCCAGCAGCACTCCGAGGCCCAGGGCAGGCTATGGCTACACCTTC. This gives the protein CASSTPRPRAGYGYTF. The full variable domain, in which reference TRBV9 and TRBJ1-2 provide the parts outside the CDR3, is DSGVTQTPKHLITATGQRVTLRCSPRSGDLSVYWYQQSLDQGLQFLIQYYNGEERAKGNILERFSAQQFPDLHSELNLSSLELGDSALYFCASSTPRPRAGYGYTFGSGTRLTVV.

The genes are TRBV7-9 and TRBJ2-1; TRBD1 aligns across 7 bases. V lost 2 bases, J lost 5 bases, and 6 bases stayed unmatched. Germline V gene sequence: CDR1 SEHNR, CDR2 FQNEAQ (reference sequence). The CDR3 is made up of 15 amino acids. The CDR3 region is CASSLLDRLNNEQFF. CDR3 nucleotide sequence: TGTGCCAGCAGCTTATTGGACAGGCTAAACAATGAGCAGTTCTTC.

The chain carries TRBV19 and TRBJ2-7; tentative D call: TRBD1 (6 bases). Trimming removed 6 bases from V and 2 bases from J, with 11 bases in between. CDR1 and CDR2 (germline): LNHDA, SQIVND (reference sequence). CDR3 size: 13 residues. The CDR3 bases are TGTGCCAGTAGAGAGACAGGAGCCTACGAGCAGTACTTC. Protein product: CASRETGAYEQYF.

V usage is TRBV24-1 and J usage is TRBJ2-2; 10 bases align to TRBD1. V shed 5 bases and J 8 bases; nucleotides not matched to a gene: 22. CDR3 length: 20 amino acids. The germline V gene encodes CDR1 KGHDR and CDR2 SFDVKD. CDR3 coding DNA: TGTGCCACCAGTGCCCGAACTTCCGGGACAGGGGCATTAATTTCAGGGGAGCTGTTTTTT. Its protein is CATSARTSGTGALISGELFF.

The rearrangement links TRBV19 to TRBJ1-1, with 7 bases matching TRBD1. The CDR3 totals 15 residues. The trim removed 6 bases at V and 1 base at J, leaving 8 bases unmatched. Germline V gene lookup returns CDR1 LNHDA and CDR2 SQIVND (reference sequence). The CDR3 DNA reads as TGTGCCAGTAGCCTAGGGGGCCTACAGAACACTGAAGCTTTCTTT. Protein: CASSLGGLQNTEAFF.

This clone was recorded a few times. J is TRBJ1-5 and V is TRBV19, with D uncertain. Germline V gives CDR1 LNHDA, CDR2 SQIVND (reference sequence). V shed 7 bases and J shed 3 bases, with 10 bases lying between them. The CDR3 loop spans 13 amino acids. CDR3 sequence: CASNENTNQPQHF. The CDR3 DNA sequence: TGTGCCAGTAATGAGAATACCAATCAGCCCCAGCATTTT.

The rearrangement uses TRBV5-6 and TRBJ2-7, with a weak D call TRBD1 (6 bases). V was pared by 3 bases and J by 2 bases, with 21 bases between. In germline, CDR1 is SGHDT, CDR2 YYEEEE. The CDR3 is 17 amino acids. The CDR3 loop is CASSSGTGFDRAYEQYF. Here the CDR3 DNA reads TGTGCCAGCAGCTCTGGTACAGGGTTCGATCGAGCCTACGAGCAGTACTTC.

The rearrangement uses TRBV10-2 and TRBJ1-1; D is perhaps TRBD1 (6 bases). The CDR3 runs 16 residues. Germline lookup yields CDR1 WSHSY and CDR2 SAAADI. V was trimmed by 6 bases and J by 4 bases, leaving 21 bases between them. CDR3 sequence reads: CASRAEPQGWVTEAFF. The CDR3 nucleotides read TGCGCCAGCAGGGCCGAACCACAGGGCTGGGTCACTGAAGCTTTCTTT.

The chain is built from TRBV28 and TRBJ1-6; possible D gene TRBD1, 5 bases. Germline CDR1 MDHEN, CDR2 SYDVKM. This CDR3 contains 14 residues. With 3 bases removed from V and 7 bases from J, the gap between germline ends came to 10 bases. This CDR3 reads CASSLWEGNSPLHF. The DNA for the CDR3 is TGTGCCAGCAGTTTGTGGGAGGGGAATTCACCCCTCCACTTT. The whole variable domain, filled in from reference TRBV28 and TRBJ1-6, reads DVKVTQSSRYLVKRTGEKVFLECVQDMDHENMFWYRQDPGLGLRLIYFSYDVKMKEKGDIPEGYSVSREKKERFSLILESASTNQTSMYLCASSLWEGNSPLHFGNGTRLTVT.

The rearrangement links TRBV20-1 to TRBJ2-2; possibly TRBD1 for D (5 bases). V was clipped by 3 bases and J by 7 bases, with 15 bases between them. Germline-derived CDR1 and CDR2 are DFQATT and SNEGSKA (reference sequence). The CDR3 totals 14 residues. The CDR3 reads CSASWGRKGGELFF. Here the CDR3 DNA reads TGCAGTGCTAGTTGGGGCAGGAAAGGCGGGGAGCTGTTTTTT.

The CDR3: CASSEDGGGELFF. CDR3 in DNA: TGCGCCAGCAGTGAGGACGGGGGCGGGGAGCTGTTTTTT. The J gene is TRBJ2-2, the V gene TRBV10-1, with D possibly being TRBD2 (6 bases). The CDR3 has 13 amino acids. Per germline, CDR1 WNHNN and CDR2 SYGVQD (reference sequence). With 2 bases removed from V and 7 bases from J, the gap between germline ends came to 8 bases.

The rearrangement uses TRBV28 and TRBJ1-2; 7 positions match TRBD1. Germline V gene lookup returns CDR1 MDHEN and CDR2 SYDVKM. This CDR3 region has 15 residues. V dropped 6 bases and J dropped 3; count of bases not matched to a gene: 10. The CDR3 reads CASSPTGTAHYGYTF. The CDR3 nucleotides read TGTGCCAGCAGCCCTACCGGGACAGCACACTATGGCTACACCTTC.

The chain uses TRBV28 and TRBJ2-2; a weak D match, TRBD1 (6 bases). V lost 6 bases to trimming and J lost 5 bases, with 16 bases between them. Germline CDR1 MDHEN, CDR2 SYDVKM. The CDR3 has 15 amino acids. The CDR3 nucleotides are TGTGCCAGCAGACACGACGGACAGATTACCGGGGAGCTGTTTTTT. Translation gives CASRHDGQITGELFF.

In nucleotides, the CDR3 is TGTGCCAGCAGCCAAAGACTAGCGGGGGGCTCCGAGCAGTTCTTC. This codes for CASSQRLAGGSEQFF. The rearrangement joins TRBV11-1 to TRBJ2-1; 13 nucleotides align to TRBD2. The CDR3 is made up of 15 amino acids. Looked up from germline, CDR1 is SGHAT and CDR2 is FQDESV (reference sequence). V trimming: 5 bases; J trimming: 10 bases; junction bases outside the gene matches: 8.

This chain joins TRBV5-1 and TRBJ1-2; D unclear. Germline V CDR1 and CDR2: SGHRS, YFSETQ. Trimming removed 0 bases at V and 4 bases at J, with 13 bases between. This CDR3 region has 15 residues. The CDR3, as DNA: TGCGCCAGCAGCTTGGAGTCAGTCCCTCGCTATGGCTACACCTTC. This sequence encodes CASSLESVPRYGYTF.

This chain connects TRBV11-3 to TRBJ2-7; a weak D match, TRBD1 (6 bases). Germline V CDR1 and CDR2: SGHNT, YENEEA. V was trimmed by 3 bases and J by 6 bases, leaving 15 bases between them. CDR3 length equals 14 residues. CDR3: CASSFGDLRGEQYF. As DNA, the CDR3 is TGTGCCAGCAGCTTCGGGGATCTCAGGGGCGAGCAGTACTTC.

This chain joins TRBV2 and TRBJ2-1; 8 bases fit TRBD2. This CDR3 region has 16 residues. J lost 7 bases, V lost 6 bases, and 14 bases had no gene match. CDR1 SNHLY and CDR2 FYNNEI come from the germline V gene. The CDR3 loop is CASSQDRGGMRNEQFF. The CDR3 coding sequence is TGTGCCAGCAGCCAAGACCGGGGGGGGATGAGGAATGAGCAGTTCTTC.

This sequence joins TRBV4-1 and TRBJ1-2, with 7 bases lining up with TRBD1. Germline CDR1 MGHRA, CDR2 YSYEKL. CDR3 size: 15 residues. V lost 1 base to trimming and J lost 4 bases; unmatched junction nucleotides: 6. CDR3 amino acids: CASSQVLGTVYGYTF. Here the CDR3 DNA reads TGCGCCAGCAGCCAAGTCCTGGGGACAGTCTATGGCTACACCTTC.

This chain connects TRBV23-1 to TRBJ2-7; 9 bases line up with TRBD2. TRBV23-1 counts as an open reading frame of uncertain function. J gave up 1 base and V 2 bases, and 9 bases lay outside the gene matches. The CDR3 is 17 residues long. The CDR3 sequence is CASSQRELAGKSYEQYV. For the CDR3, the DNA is TGCGCCAGCAGTCAACGGGAACTAGCGGGTAAGTCCTACGAGCAGTACGTC.

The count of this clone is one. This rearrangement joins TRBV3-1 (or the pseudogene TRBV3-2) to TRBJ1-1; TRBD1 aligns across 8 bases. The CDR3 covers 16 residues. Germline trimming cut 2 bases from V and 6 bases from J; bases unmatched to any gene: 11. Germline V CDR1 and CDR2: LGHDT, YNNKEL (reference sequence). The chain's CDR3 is CASSQSLTGGRAEAFF. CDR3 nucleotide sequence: TGTGCCAGCAGCCAAAGCCTAACAGGGGGACGGGCTGAAGCTTTCTTT.